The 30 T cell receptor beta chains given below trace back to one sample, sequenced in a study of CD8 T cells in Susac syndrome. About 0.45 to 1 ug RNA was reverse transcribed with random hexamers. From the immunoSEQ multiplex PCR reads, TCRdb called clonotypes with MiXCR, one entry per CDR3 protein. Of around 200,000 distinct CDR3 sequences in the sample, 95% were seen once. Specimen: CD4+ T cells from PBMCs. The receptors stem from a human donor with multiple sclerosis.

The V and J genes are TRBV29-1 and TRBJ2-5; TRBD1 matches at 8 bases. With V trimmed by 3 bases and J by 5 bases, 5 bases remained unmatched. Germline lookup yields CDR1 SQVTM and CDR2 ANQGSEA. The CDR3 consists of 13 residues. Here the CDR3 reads CSVDLAGGETQYF. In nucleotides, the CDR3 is TGCAGCGTTGATTTGGCAGGGGGCGAGACCCAGTACTTC.

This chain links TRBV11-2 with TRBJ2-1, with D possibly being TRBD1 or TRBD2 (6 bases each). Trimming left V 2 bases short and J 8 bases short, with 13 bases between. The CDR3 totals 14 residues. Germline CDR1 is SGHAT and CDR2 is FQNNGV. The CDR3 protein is CASSLWMGGDEQFF. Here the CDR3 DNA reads TGTGCCAGCAGCTTATGGATGGGGGGCGATGAGCAGTTCTTC.

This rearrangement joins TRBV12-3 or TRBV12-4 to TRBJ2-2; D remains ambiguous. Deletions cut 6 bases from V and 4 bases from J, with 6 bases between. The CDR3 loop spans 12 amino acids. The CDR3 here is CASSSSTGELFF. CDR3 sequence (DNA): TGTGCCAGCAGCTCCAGCACCGGGGAGCTGTTTTTT.

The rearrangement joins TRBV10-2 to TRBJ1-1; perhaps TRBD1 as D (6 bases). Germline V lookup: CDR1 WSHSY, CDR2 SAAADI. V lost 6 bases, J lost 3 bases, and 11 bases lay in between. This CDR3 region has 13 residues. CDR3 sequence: CASRWTADTEAFF. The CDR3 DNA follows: TGCGCCAGCAGATGGACAGCCGACACTGAAGCTTTCTTT.

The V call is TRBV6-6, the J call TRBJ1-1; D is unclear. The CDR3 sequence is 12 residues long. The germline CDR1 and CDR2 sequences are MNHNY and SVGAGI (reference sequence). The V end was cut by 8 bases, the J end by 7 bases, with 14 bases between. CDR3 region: CASWHRESEAFF. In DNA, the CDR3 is TGTGCCAGCTGGCACCGGGAGAGTGAAGCTTTCTTT.

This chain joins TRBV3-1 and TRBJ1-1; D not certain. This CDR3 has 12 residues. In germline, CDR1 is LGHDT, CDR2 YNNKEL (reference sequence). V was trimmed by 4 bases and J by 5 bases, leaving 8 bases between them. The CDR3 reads CASSLHTTEAFF. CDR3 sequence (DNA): TGTGCCAGCAGCCTACACACGACTGAAGCTTTCTTT.

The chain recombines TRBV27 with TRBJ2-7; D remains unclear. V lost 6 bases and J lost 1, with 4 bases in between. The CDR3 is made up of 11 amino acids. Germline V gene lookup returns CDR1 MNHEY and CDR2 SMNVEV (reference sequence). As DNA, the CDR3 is TGTGCCAGCAGGGGTTCCTACGAGCAGTACGTC. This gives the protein CASRGSYEQYV.

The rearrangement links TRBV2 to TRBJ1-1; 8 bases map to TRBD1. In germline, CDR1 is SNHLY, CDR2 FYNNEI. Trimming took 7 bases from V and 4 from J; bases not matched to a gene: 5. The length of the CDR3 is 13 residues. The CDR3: CASTLDRGTEAFF. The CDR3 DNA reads TGTGCCAGCACCCTTGACAGGGGCACTGAAGCTTTCTTT. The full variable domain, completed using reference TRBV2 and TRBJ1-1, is EPEVTQTPSHQVTQMGQEVILRCVPISNHLYFYWYRQILGQKVEFLVSFYNNEISEKSEIFDDQFSVERPDGSNFTLKIRSTKLEDSAMYFCASTLDRGTEAFFGQGTRLTVV.

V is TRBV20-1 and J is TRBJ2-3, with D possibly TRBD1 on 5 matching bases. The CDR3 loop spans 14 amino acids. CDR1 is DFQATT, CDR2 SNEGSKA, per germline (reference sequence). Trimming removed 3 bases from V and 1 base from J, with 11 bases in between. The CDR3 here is CSASIGVRTDTQYF. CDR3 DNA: TGCAGTGCTAGTATAGGGGTACGCACAGATACGCAGTATTTT.

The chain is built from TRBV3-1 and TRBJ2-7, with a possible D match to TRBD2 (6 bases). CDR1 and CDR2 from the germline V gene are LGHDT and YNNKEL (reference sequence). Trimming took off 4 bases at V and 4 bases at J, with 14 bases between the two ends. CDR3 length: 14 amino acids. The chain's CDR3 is CASSRGLANYEQYV. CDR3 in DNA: TGTGCCAGCAGCCGCGGGCTAGCGAATTACGAGCAGTACGTC.

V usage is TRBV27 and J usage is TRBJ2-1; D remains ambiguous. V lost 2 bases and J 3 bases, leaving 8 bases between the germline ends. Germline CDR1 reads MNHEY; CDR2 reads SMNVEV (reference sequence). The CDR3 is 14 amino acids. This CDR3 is CASSLDKYYNEQFF. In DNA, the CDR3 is TGTGCCAGCAGTTTAGACAAGTACTACAATGAGCAGTTCTTC.

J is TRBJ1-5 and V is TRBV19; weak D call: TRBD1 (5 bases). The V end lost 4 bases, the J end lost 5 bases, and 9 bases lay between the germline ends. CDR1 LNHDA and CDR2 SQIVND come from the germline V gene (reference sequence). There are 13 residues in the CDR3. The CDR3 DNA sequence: TGTGCCAGTAGTAGGGGGAACGATCAGCCCCAGCATTTT. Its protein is CASSRGNDQPQHF. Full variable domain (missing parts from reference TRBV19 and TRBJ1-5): DGGITQSPKYLFRKEGQNVTLSCEQNLNHDAMYWYRQDPGQGLRLIYYSQIVNDFQKGDIAEGYSVSREKKESFPLTVTSAQKNPTAFYLCASSRGNDQPQHFGDGTRLSIL.

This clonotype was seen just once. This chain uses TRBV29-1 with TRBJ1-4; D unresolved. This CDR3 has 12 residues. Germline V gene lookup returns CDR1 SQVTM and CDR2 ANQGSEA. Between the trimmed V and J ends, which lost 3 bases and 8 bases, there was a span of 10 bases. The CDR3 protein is CSVEGSYEKLFF. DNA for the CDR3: TGCAGCGTTGAGGGCAGTTACGAAAAACTGTTTTTT.

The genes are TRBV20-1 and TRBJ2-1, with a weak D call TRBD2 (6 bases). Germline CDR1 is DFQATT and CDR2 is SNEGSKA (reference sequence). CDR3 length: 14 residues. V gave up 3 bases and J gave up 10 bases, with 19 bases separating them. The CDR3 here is CSARARSRGEEQFF. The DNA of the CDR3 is TGCAGTGCTAGGGCACGTAGTCGCGGGGAGGAGCAGTTCTTC.

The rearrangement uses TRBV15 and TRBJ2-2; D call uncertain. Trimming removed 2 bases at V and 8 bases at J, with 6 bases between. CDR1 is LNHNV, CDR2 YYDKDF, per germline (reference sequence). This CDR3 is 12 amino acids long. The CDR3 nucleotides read TGTGCCACCAGCAGAAGTGCTGGGGAGCTGTTTTTT. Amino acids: CATSRSAGELFF.

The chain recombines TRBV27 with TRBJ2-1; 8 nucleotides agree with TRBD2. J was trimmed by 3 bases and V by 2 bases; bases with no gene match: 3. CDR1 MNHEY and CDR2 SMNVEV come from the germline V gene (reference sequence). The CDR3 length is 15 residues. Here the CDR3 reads CASSLLAGFYNEQFF. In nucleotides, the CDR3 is TGTGCCAGCAGTTTACTAGCGGGCTTCTACAATGAGCAGTTCTTC.

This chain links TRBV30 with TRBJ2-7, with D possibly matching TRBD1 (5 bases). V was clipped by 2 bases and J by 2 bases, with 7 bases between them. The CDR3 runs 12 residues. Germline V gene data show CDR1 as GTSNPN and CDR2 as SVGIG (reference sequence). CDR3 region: CAWSRQTYEQYF. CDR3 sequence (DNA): TGTGCCTGGAGTCGACAGACCTACGAGCAGTACTTC. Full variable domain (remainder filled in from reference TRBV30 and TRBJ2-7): SQTIHQWPATLVQPVGSPLSLECTVEGTSNPNLYWYRQAAGRGLQLLFYSVGIGQISSEVPQNLSASRPQDRQFILSSKKLLLSDSGFYLCAWSRQTYEQYFGPGTRLTVT.

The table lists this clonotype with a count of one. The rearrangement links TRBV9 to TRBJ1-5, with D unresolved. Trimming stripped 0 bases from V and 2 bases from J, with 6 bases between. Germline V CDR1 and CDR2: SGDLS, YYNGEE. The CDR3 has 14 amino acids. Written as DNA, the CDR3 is TGTGCCAGCAGCGTAGCTCCAGGCAATCAGCCCCAGCATTTT. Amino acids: CASSVAPGNQPQHF.

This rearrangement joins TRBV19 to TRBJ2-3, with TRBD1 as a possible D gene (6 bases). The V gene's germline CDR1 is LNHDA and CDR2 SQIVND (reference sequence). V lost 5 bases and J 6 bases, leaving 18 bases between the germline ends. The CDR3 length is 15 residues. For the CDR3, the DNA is TGTGCCAGTAGTCTGGACAGTTCGGTAACGGATACGCAGTATTTT. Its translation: CASSLDSSVTDTQYF.

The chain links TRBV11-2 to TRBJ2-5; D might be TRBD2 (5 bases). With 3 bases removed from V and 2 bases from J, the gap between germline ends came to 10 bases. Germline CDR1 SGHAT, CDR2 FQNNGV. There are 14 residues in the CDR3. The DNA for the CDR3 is TGTGCCAGCAGCTTCACTAGGTGGCAAGAGACCCAGTACTTC. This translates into CASSFTRWQETQYF.

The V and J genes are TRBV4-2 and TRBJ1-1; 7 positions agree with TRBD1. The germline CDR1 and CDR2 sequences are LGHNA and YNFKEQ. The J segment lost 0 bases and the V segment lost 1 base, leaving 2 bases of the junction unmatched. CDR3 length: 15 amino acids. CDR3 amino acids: CASSQGQGLNTEAFF. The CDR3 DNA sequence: TGTGCCAGCAGCCAAGGACAGGGACTGAACACTGAAGCTTTCTTT.

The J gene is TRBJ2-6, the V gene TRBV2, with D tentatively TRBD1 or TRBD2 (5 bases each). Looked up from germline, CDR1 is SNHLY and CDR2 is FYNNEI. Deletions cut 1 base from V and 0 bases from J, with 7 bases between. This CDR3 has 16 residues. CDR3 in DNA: TGTGCCAGCAGTGAAGTGAGGGGCTCTGGGGCCAACGTCCTGACTTTC. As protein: CASSEVRGSGANVLTF.

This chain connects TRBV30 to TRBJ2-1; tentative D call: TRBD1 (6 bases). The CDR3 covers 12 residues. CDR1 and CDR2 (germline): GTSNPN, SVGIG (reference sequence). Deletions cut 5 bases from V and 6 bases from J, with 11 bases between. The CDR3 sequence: CAWEGVFNEQFF. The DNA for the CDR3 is TGTGCCTGGGAGGGGGTCTTCAATGAGCAGTTCTTC.

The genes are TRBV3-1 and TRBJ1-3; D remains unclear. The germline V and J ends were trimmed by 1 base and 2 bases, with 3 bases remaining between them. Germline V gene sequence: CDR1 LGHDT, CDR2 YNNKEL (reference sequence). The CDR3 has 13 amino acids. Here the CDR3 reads CASSQAPGNTIYF. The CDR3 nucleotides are TGTGCCAGCAGCCAAGCGCCTGGAAACACCATATATTTT. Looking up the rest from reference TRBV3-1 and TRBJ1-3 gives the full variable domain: DTAVSQTPKYLVTQMGNDKSIKCEQNLGHDTMYWYKQDSKKFLKIMFSYNNKELIINETVPNRFSPKSPDKAHLNLHINSLELGDSAVYFCASSQAPGNTIYFGEGSWLTVV.

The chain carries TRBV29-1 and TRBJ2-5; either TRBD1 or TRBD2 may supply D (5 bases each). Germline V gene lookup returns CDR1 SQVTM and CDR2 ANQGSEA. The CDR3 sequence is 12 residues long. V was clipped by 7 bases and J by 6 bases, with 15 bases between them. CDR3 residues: CSEGIWRKTQYF. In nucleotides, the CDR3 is TGCAGCGAGGGGATCTGGAGGAAGACCCAGTACTTC.

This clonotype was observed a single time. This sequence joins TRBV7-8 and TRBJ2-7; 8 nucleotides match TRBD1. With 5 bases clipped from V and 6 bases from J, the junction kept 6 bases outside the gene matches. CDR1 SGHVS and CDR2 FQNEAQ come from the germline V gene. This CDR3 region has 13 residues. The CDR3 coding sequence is TGTGCCAGCAGCCAACAGGGGGAATCCGAGCAGTACTTC. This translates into CASSQQGESEQYF.

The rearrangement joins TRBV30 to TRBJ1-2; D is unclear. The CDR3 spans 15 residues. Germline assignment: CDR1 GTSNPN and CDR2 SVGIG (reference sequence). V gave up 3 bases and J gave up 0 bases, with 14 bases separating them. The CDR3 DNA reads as TGTGCCTGGAGCGCCGGCGTCACTTCTAACTATGGCTACACCTTC. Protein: CAWSAGVTSNYGYTF.

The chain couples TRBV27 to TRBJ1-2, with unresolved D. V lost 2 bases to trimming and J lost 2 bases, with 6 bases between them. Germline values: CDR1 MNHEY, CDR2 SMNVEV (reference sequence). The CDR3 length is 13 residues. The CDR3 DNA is TGTGCCAGCAGTTTAACAGACAACTATGGCTACACCTTC. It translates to CASSLTDNYGYTF.

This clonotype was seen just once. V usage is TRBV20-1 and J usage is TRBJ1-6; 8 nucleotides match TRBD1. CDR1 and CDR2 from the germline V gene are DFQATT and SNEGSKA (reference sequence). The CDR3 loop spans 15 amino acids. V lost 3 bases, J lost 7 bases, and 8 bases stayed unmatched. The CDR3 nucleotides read TGCAGTGCTAGGGGCAGGGGGCTTCAGAATTCACCCCTCCACTTT. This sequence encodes CSARGRGLQNSPLHF.

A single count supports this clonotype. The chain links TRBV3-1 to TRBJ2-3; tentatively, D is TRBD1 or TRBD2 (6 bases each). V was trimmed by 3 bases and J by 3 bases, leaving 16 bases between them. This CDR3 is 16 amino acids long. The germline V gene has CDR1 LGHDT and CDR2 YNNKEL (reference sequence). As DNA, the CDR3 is TGTGCCAGCAGCCATACAGGGAGGAGGCCGACAGATACGCAGTATTTT. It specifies CASSHTGRRPTDTQYF.